This entry is about one TCR beta chain. Its antigen is still unknown. This entry is derived from a study of early T cells in non-severe SARS-CoV-2 infection. About the study: Chains were not paired, and sequencing was done on bulk RNA from unsorted whole blood. Study-level findings and limits: VDJdb matches were skewed toward anti-spike CD8 T cell responses.

A single record per CDR3 protein comes from TCRdb applying MiXCR to the 5' RACE reads. Among 55,000 to 70,000 distinct CDR3 sequences listed, 10% to 15% were seen once. The CDR3 consists of 15 residues. With V trimmed by 0 bases and J by 6 bases, 11 bases remained unmatched. From germline, CDR1 is SQVTM and CDR2 ANQGSEA. This TCR derives from an adult who was a healthcare worker with PCR-confirmed SARS-CoV-2 infection or an uninfected control (not recorded which). The chain has TRBV29-1 and TRBJ2-7; 7 positions match TRBD1. Sequencing input: whole blood. CDR3 nucleotides: TGCAGCGTTGAAGAAACCGGGACAGATGACTGCGAGCAGTACTTC. Its protein product is CSVEETGTDDCEQYF.